This T cell receptor beta chain stems from a study of Graves' ophthalmopathy and Graves' hyperthyroidism (dated by TCRdb to 2016 to 2019). Regarding the research as a whole: Peripheral blood was collected before any treatment was given, at the time of initial diagnosis. A discovery set of about a hundred patients (about 45 ophthalmopathy, around 57 stable hyperthyroidism) was enrolled to explore V-J signatures distinguishing ophthalmopathy from hyperthyroidism. In total, 135 blood samples were TCR-sequenced: approximately 42 ophthalmopathy, roughly 77 hyperthyroidism and about 17 hyperthyroidism-to-ophthalmopathy patients. The independent validation cohort included about 20 hyperthyroidism patients plus 17 patients who later progressed from hyperthyroidism to ophthalmopathy. After sampling, hyperthyroidism patients received methimazole starting at 30 mg daily, and ophthalmopathy patients received high-dose intravenous methylprednisolone. The study used signatures of the TCR beta repertoire to tell Graves' ophthalmopathy apart from Graves' hyperthyroidism and to predict which patients would progress to ophthalmopathy. The roughly 100 discovery patients were divided at random into training and test sets in a 7:3 ratio. In roughly 6 hyperthyroidism patients, the T-cell repertoires found in thyroid tissue were compared with those found in blood. What the authors observed across the whole study: In validation, the model predicted ophthalmopathy progression with 70.59% sensitivity and about 73% specificity; some 13 predicted patients were CT-confirmed with GO in a median of approximately 6.5 months. In cross-validation, the 13-signature model distinguished ophthalmopathy from stable hyperthyroidism with approximately 85% sensitivity and around 81% specificity, and in the test set the corresponding values were roughly 80% and 76%. No statistical method was used to set the sample size in advance, and the investigators knew which group each participant was assigned to. Most expanded thyroid clonotypes with frequency above 0.001 were also detected in blood, suggesting blood repertoires may reflect the thyroid immune response.

For repertoire sequencing, TCR beta CDR3 regions were amplified from RNA transcripts. HTBI primers and the Qiagen OneStep RT-PCR kit were used in a first-round RT-PCR, which was followed by a second-round multiplex PCR, size selection and purification. The libraries underwent paired-end sequencing with 100 bp reads on an Illumina HiSeq2000. On the study's bioinformatics: SOAPnuke was used to process the reads, removing any read that contained adapters or uncalled bases, had a mean Phred below 15, or lacked an exact match to the constant primer or identifier. High-quality paired reads were merged with COPE v1.2.5. Each unique nucleotide sequence was treated as a clonotype, and MiTCR v1.1 was used to align the clonotypes to the IMGT TRB V, D and J references. The analysis was limited to V-J combinations with a frequency above 0.0001, which together covered roughly 99% of repertoires. For each V-J combination, a TCR clonal expansion and chaos score was defined as F50 clonal expansion divided by the chaos observed in the TCRdist matrix. Features were reduced by Welch's t-statistics and random forest to around 14 V-J combinations, which fed a naive Bayes classifier. Thyroid-blood repertoire similarity was quantified with the Morisita-Horn index. Through fastp at Q25 and MiXCR, TCRdb rebuilt clones from the public reads, retaining in-frame beta chains. Each entry merges the rows of one CDR3 protein and shows their most common DNA and genes. TCRdb's processing, not the authors', yielded these V and J calls. The sample yields about 380,000 distinct CDR3 sequences; 15% were counted once. The ten largest make up around 7% of the sample.

About this clonotype itself: It lacks a known antigen. Nothing much larger sits one base from this clone, and base qualities are not available.

Stable hyperthyroidism was defined as no progression to ophthalmopathy within 18 months of follow-up. Patients with hyperthyroidism were aged 18 to 65 years, had been newly diagnosed, and had a disease duration of less than 2 months. Patients were excluded if they had other autoimmune diseases, uncontrolled infections, pregnancy or lactation. Diagnosis relied on clinical symptoms, serum thyroxine, TRAb, thyroid ultrasound and orbital computed tomography. Using Ficoll-Paque density gradient centrifugation, PBMCs were isolated from 9.5 to 10 ml of fresh peripheral blood. Total RNA was extracted using Trizol reagent, and RNA quality was checked on an Agilent 2100 Bioanalyzer. V lost 0 bases and J lost 3 bases; the stretch between them is 12 bases long. Including cysteine and phenylalanine, the CDR3 has 15 amino acids. Kept here is only the CDR3 DNA, which spans 45 bases and is read in frame from base 1. CDR1 LGHDT and CDR2 YNNKEL are derived from the germline V gene (reference sequence).

The chain is encoded by TRBV3-1 joined to TRBJ2-7; TRBD1 could be the D gene, as 6 bases match. The origin of this receptor is a woman aged 18-35 years with stable Graves' hyperthyroidism. Donor details come from another sample of the same person, matched by shared clones. Sequencing was done on a sample of peripheral blood. CDR3 sequence: CASSQEGGYHYEQYF. The nucleotide sequence is TGTGCCAGCAGCCAAGAAGGGGGTTACCACTACGAGCAGTACTTC.